The sequence of this TCR beta chain was determined in a study of OX40 agonist ivuxolimab in advanced cancers. Study as a whole: An agonistic human IgG2 monoclonal antibody against OX40 (CD134) was given.

J was trimmed by 0 bases and V by 1 base; bases with no gene match: 0. CDR3 length equals 16 residues. Germline V gene lookup returns CDR1 KGHSH and CDR2 LQKENI. Profiled with immunoSEQ multiplex PCR; TCRdb holds only in-frame clones, not every one. The data show about 72,000 clones, roughly 80% seen once. The chain is built from TRBV18 and TRBJ2-6; 7 nucleotides match TRBD1. Sequenced here: CD4+ or CD8+ T cells sorted from blood, sampled in a trial of the OX40 agonist ivuxolimab. The receptor was isolated from an adult with an advanced solid tumor such as melanoma, head and neck, liver or kidney cancer. CDR3 in amino acids: CASSPQGASGANVLTF. The CDR3 region has the DNA TGTGCCAGCTCACCACAGGGGGCCTCTGGGGCCAACGTCCTGACTTTC.